The 17 T cell receptor beta chains in this list originate from one sample, sequenced in a study of patients and donors after allogeneic stem cell transplantation (TCRdb year 2020). The library was produced with RT-PCR. The listed sequencing device is NextSeq 550. In TCRdb, the public reads were trimmed at Q25 with fastp and aligned with MiXCR, with productive beta chains retained. Rows matching on CDR3 protein sequence are summarized as one entry with the most common DNA and genes. The sample table lists about 16,000 distinct CDR3 sequences, roughly 27% of them with a count of one. The ten largest clones capture under 45% of the sample. The source material was blood, either unsorted or a sorted T cell fraction (not recorded which). The receptors derive from a human donor who was either an allogeneic HSCT recipient or a stem cell or donor lymphocyte infusion donor (not recorded which). It is not recorded whose cells these are; they may come from a transplant donor.

The chain employs TRBV6-5 and TRBJ1-6; D is ambiguous. The V end was cut by 6 bases, the J end by 0 bases, with 15 bases between. Germline V gene sequence: CDR1 MNHEY, CDR2 SVGAGI. This CDR3 has 17 amino acids. The CDR3 protein is CASSQDLGFSYNSPLHF. The CDR3 DNA reads TGTGCCAGCAGCCAAGACCTCGGATTCTCCTATAATTCACCCCTCCACTTT.

The rearrangement links TRBV5-1 to TRBJ1-5; D call uncertain. Germline CDR1 and CDR2: SGHRS and YFSETQ. The germline V and J ends were trimmed by 5 bases and 5 bases, with 17 bases remaining between them. The CDR3 spans 15 residues. The CDR3 DNA reads TGCGCCAGCAGTCTTGGGGTATGGCCTGATCAGCCCCAGCATTTT. This sequence encodes CASSLGVWPDQPQHF.

This clonotype was found a few times. The chain is built from TRBV28 and TRBJ2-7, with D unclear. The CDR3 spans 14 residues. V was shortened by 3 bases and J by 3 bases, with 12 bases between the two germline ends. From germline, CDR1 is MDHEN and CDR2 SYDVKM. As DNA, the CDR3 is TGTGCCAGCAGTTTGATAGGAAACAACTACGAGCAGTACTTC. It translates to CASSLIGNNYEQYF.

This clonotype was seen more than once but under ten times. The chain employs TRBV20-1 and TRBJ1-3; 9 bases line up with TRBD1. The V and J ends lost 1 base and 4 bases, in that order; junction bases with no gene match: 5. The CDR3 spans 15 residues. Germline lookup yields CDR1 DFQATT and CDR2 SNEGSKA (reference sequence). CDR3 sequence (DNA): TGCAGTGCTAGAGCTGGGACAGGGACGGGAAACACCATATATTTT. Protein: CSARAGTGTGNTIYF.

The rearrangement uses TRBV11-2 and TRBJ2-7; unclear D gene. The CDR3 has 14 amino acids. Between the trimmed V and J ends, which lost 0 bases and 3 bases, there was a span of 9 bases. Germline V gene data show CDR1 as SGHAT and CDR2 as FQNNGV. The CDR3 is CASSLDQANYEQYF. The CDR3 DNA is TGTGCCAGCAGCTTAGATCAGGCGAACTACGAGCAGTACTTC.

CDR3 DNA: TGTGCCAGCAGTTTCCTCCAGGGCGGGAACACTGAAGCTTTCTTT. Amino acid sequence: CASSFLQGGNTEAFF. The chain joins TRBV7-2 to TRBJ1-1; tentatively, D is TRBD1 (5 bases). The V and J ends lost 6 bases and 1 base respectively, with 15 bases between them. CDR1 and CDR2 (germline): SGHTA, FQGNSA. The CDR3 is 15 residues long.

This clonotype occurred once. The chain carries TRBV6-2 or TRBV6-3 and TRBJ2-2, with D perhaps matching TRBD1 (6 bases). The V end lost 2 bases, the J end lost 4 bases, and 14 bases lay between the germline ends. Per the germline V gene, CDR1 is MNHEY and CDR2 is SVGEGT. The CDR3 length is 16 residues. The CDR3 nucleotides read TGTGCCAGCAGTTACCAGGGGCCCCGAGGCACCGGGGAGCTGTTTTTT. It is translated as CASSYQGPRGTGELFF.

This chain connects TRBV4-1 to TRBJ1-5, with unresolved D. CDR3 length equals 16 residues. The germline V and J ends were trimmed by 0 bases and 7 bases, with 16 bases remaining between them. Germline loops: CDR1 MGHRA, CDR2 YSYEKL. This CDR3 is CASSQESGRLTQPQHF. For the CDR3, the DNA is TGCGCCAGCAGCCAAGAATCGGGTCGATTGACGCAGCCCCAGCATTTT.

V and J are TRBV6-5 and TRBJ1-4; D remains unclear. This CDR3 contains 13 residues. The V gene's germline CDR1 is MNHEY and CDR2 SVGAGI. V was cut by 2 bases and J by 5 bases, with 6 bases left in between. The CDR3 protein is CASSYVENEKLFF. CDR3 DNA: TGTGCCAGCAGTTACGTTGAGAATGAAAAACTGTTTTTT.

Comments on this clonotype: A clone one base away is much larger, so this may be a read error. V gene TRBV28 combines with J gene TRBJ1-2, with D uncertain. The CDR3 totals 11 residues. The germline gives CDR1 MDHEN, CDR2 SYDVKM. In DNA, the CDR3 is TGTGCCAGCAGTTCCCTGTATGGCTGCACCTTC. Translated: CASSSLYGCTF.

In its sample, this clonotype ranks as medium-sized. This chain connects TRBV6-6 to TRBJ1-5; weak D call: TRBD1 (6 bases). This CDR3 spans 13 amino acids. V was shortened by 5 bases and J by 4 bases, with 9 bases between the two germline ends. CDR1 MNHNY and CDR2 SVGAGI come from the germline V gene (reference sequence). In DNA, the CDR3 is TGTGCCAGCAGTGCACAGGGAAATCAGCCCCAGCATTTT. This codes for CASSAQGNQPQHF.

The rearrangement links TRBV9 to TRBJ1-2, with 9 nucleotides matching TRBD1. There are 14 residues in the CDR3. The V gene end was trimmed by 3 bases and the J gene end by 4 bases; junction bases not matched to a gene: 4. CDR1 and CDR2 (germline): SGDLS, YYNGEE. The CDR3 region has the DNA TGTGCCAGCAGCGCTGGACAGGGGTTCTATGGCTACACCTTC. Amino acid sequence: CASSAGQGFYGYTF.

V usage is TRBV6-6 and J usage is TRBJ1-1; no definite D call. The V gene lost 0 bases and the J gene lost 4 bases, with 9 bases spanning the gap. The CDR3 runs to 14 residues. Germline CDR1 reads MNHNY; CDR2 reads SVGAGI (reference sequence). The CDR3 reads CASSYSKGFTEAFF. CDR3 nucleotides: TGTGCCAGCAGTTACTCGAAAGGGTTCACTGAAGCTTTCTTT.

This clonotype has just a few counts. The chain joins TRBV20-1 to TRBJ1-4; no clear D gene. The CDR3 consists of 16 residues. Germline V gives CDR1 DFQATT, CDR2 SNEGSKA (reference sequence). Trimming stripped 6 bases from V and 7 bases from J, with 24 bases between. The CDR3 coding sequence is TGCAGTGCCCAGCTACGCGGGCTACGTCGGGGTGAAAAACTGTTTTTT. Protein sequence: CSAQLRGLRRGEKLFF.

This chain links TRBV5-4 with TRBJ2-6; D is undetermined. V was trimmed by 4 bases and J by 0 bases, leaving 11 bases between them. This CDR3 is 16 amino acids long. In germline, CDR1 is SGHNT, CDR2 YYREEE (reference sequence). DNA of the CDR3: TGTGCCAGCAGCCCCGGACGGTTCTCTGGGGCCAACGTCCTGACTTTC. It specifies CASSPGRFSGANVLTF. Full variable domain (missing parts from reference TRBV5-4 and TRBJ2-6): ETGVTQSPTHLIKTRGQQVTLRCSSQSGHNTVSWYQQALGQGPQFIFQYYREEENGRGNFPPRFSGLQFPNYSSELNVNALELDDSALYLCASSPGRFSGANVLTFGAGSRLTVL.

This chain connects TRBV6-1 to TRBJ1-4; 7 bases are a match to TRBD1. CDR1 and CDR2 (germline): MNHNS, SASEGT. V was clipped by 5 bases and J by 7 bases; unmatched bases: 13. CDR3 length: 16 residues. Written as DNA, the CDR3 is TGTGCCAGCAGTCCAATTCCGGGACAGTGGCTTGAAAAACTGTTTTTT. Its translation: CASSPIPGQWLEKLFF.

This clonotype was observed a few times. V is TRBV9 and J is TRBJ1-1, with TRBD1 matching 7 bases. The V gene end was trimmed by 4 bases and the J gene end by 5 bases; junction bases not matched to a gene: 20. The CDR3 sequence is 18 residues long. Per the germline V gene, CDR1 is SGDLS and CDR2 is YYNGEE. The CDR3 is CASSPKGRQGGGFTEAFF. CDR3 sequence (DNA): TGTGCCAGCAGCCCAAAAGGGAGACAGGGCGGGGGATTTACTGAAGCTTTCTTT.